Shown below are 12 T cell receptor beta chains from a single sample sequenced in a study of neoadjuvant nivolumab and ipilimumab in lung cancer. TCRdb's table, derived via immunoSEQ multiplex PCR, lists solely in-frame clones and lacks some. The sample records approximately 19,000 clones, 80% to 90% being singletons. The sequencing used peripheral blood, collected before neoadjuvant nivolumab, alone or with ipilimumab. The receptors here all came from an adult with non-small cell lung cancer.

V and J are TRBV6-1 and TRBJ2-7; no clear D gene. The germline CDR1 and CDR2 sequences are MNHNS and SASEGT. CDR3 length equals 15 residues. Trimming pared 3 bases from V and 2 bases from J, leaving 14 bases between. This CDR3 reads CASSDYPTPPYEQYF. The CDR3 DNA reads as TGTGCCAGCAGTGATTACCCCACCCCCCCCTACGAGCAGTACTTC.

The CDR3 region is CASSQGAANYGYTF. The CDR3 DNA reads TGTGCCAGCTCACAGGGCGCAGCTAACTATGGCTACACCTTC. The chain combines TRBV18 with TRBJ1-2; D gene unclear. This CDR3 comprises 14 residues. Deletions cut 4 bases from V and 0 bases from J, with 9 bases between. Germline CDR1 KGHSH, CDR2 LQKENI.

V gene TRBV29-1 combines with J gene TRBJ1-2; D is uncertain. The CDR3 has 13 amino acids. The germline CDR1 and CDR2 sequences are SQVTM and ANQGSEA. V was trimmed by 6 bases and J by 6 bases, leaving 17 bases between them. The CDR3 is CSVALWGVNGYTF. CDR3 DNA sequence: TGCAGCGTCGCCTTATGGGGAGTCAATGGCTACACCTTC.

J is TRBJ1-2 and V is TRBV7-8, with D maybe TRBD1 (6 bases). Germline CDR1 is SGHVS and CDR2 is FQNEAQ. The CDR3 spans 13 residues. V shed 1 base and J shed 4 bases, with 7 bases lying between them. As DNA, the CDR3 is TGTGCCAGCAGCTTAGACAGGGCCTATGGCTACACCTTC. Its translation: CASSLDRAYGYTF.

The chain joins TRBV7-3 to TRBJ2-2; D might be TRBD1 or TRBD2, each matching 5 bases. Germline V gene sequence: CDR1 SGHTA, CDR2 FQGTGA. V was clipped by 0 bases and J by 1 base, with 9 bases between them. This CDR3 spans 16 amino acids. The CDR3 DNA reads as TGTGCCAGCAGCTTAACGTCGGGGCGGAACACCGGGGAGCTGTTTTTT. The encoded protein is CASSLTSGRNTGELFF.

The J gene is TRBJ2-7, the V gene TRBV7-9; 9 bases agree with TRBD1. There are 15 residues in the CDR3. The junction had 7 bases not matched to a gene; V was cut back by 1 base and J by 6 bases. CDR1 SEHNR and CDR2 FQNEAQ come from the germline V gene (reference sequence). For the CDR3, the DNA is TGTGCCAGCAGCTTAGGCGGACAGGGGTCGAGCGAGCAGTACTTC. Amino acid sequence: CASSLGGQGSSEQYF.

The chain links TRBV30 to TRBJ1-2; D not certain. This CDR3 spans 13 amino acids. CDR1 and CDR2 (germline): GTSNPN, SVGIG (reference sequence). Trimming stripped 7 bases from V and 1 base from J, with 13 bases between. The CDR3 coding sequence is TGTGCCTCAAAAGCCAGGATTAACTATGGCTACACCTTC. Amino acids: CASKARINYGYTF.

This rearrangement joins TRBV19 to TRBJ2-6, with 12 bases identical to TRBD2. This CDR3 is built from 19 residues. V shed 5 bases, J shed 6 bases, and the junction held 14 bases outside the gene matches. Germline lookup yields CDR1 LNHDA and CDR2 SQIVND (reference sequence). The CDR3 region is CASSSRLAGAPYEANVLTF. CDR3 DNA: TGTGCCAGTAGTTCGAGACTAGCGGGAGCCCCCTATGAGGCCAACGTCCTGACTTTC.

The genes are TRBV6-5 and TRBJ1-2; D is perhaps TRBD1 (6 bases). Germline V gives CDR1 MNHEY, CDR2 SVGAGI. The V and J ends lost 5 bases and 5 bases respectively, with 15 bases between them. This CDR3 spans 14 amino acids. The CDR3 bases are TGTGCCAGCAGTGGCAGTGGGGGCCGTTATGGCTACACCTTC. It yields the protein CASSGSGGRYGYTF.

This rearrangement joins TRBV18 to TRBJ2-7; the D gene is possibly TRBD1 (6 bases). The CDR3 extends over 14 amino acids. Germline-derived CDR1 and CDR2 are KGHSH and LQKENI. Trimming pared 3 bases from V and 6 bases from J, leaving 15 bases between. CDR3 in amino acids: CASSPGTLTGEQYF. Written as DNA, the CDR3 is TGTGCCAGCTCACCCGGGACACTTACGGGCGAGCAGTACTTC.

V usage is TRBV29-1 and J usage is TRBJ1-1; TRBD1 might be the D (5 bases). Germline CDR1 reads SQVTM; CDR2 reads ANQGSEA. V dropped 3 bases and J dropped 11 bases, with 16 bases sitting between them. The length of the CDR3 is 12 residues. Here the CDR3 reads CSVDGGSWGAFF. CDR3 nucleotide sequence: TGCAGCGTTGACGGGGGGTCTTGGGGCGCTTTCTTT.

The V gene is TRBV5-1, the J gene TRBJ1-2; the match to TRBD1 covers 7 bases. This CDR3 contains 16 residues. The junction had 16 bases not matched to a gene; V was cut back by 4 bases and J by 7 bases. Germline V CDR1 and CDR2: SGHRS, YFSETQ. CDR3 residues: CASSQTRHTGESGYTF. CDR3 sequence (DNA): TGCGCCAGCAGCCAAACCCGCCACACAGGGGAGAGTGGCTACACCTTC.